The 21 T cell receptor beta chains given below trace back to one sample, sequenced in a study of cytomegalovirus exposure and HLA in healthy donors. With 60 Vbeta and 13 Jbeta primers, the PCR was carried out. Data came from immunoSEQ multiplex PCR; TCRdb stores just in-frame clones and leaves some out. The table records roughly 180,000 clones, under 9.5% of them present only once. The sequenced sample was PBMCs. The receptors here all came from a woman aged 25-40 years in good health and CMV-seropositive.

The J gene is TRBJ1-4, the V gene TRBV29-1; D is perhaps TRBD1 (6 bases). V was pared by 4 bases and J by 6 bases, with 12 bases between. The germline CDR1 and CDR2 sequences are SQVTM and ANQGSEA. The CDR3 loop spans 13 amino acids. The CDR3 region has the DNA TGCAGCGTTGGGACAGAGGCGGATGAAAAACTGTTTTTT. This translates into CSVGTEADEKLFF.

The genes are TRBV2 and TRBJ1-5, with 9 nucleotides matching TRBD1. This CDR3 is built from 15 residues. V was clipped by 2 bases and J by 6 bases; unmatched bases: 5. Per the germline V gene, CDR1 is SNHLY and CDR2 is FYNNEI. The CDR3 region has the DNA TGTGCCAGCAGTGAAAGGACAGGGGTCAGTCAGCCCCAGCATTTT. Its translation is CASSERTGVSQPQHF. Filled out from reference TRBV2 and TRBJ1-5, the complete variable domain reads EPEVTQTPSHQVTQMGQEVILRCVPISNHLYFYWYRQILGQKVEFLVSFYNNEISEKSEIFDDQFSVERPDGSNFTLKIRSTKLEDSAMYFCASSERTGVSQPQHFGDGTRLSIL.

The chain couples TRBV2 to TRBJ1-2; no definite D call. Trimming took off 2 bases at V and 0 bases at J, with 16 bases between the two ends. Germline V lookup: CDR1 SNHLY, CDR2 FYNNEI. CDR3 length: 17 residues. The CDR3 spells CASSESPLRGANYGYTF. CDR3 DNA: TGTGCCAGCAGTGAAAGTCCCCTTAGAGGAGCTAACTATGGCTACACCTTC.

This clone was recorded a few times. The J gene is TRBJ2-7, the V gene TRBV11-2; 8 nucleotides line up with TRBD1. V was clipped by 5 bases and J by 6 bases; unmatched bases: 12. Germline V gene lookup returns CDR1 SGHAT and CDR2 FQNNGV. This CDR3 has 15 amino acids. The CDR3 sequence is CASSPSGWTGSEQYF. The CDR3 coding sequence is TGTGCCAGCAGCCCCTCCGGGTGGACAGGGAGCGAGCAGTACTTC.

The V gene is TRBV12-5, the J gene TRBJ1-2; tentative D call: TRBD1 (6 bases). Germline V gene lookup returns CDR1 LGHNT and CDR2 FRNRAP. Trimming cost V 4 bases and J 4 bases, with 13 bases left between them. The CDR3 is 14 amino acids. The CDR3 spells CASGSTGSPYGYTF. The DNA of the CDR3 is TGTGCTAGTGGTTCGACAGGTTCCCCCTATGGCTACACCTTC.

In the case of this clone: Other DNA sequences of this sample code for an identical CDR3. V is TRBV11-2 and J is TRBJ2-1; TRBD2 aligns across 11 bases. The CDR3 runs 13 residues. Trimming removed 4 bases from V and 10 bases from J; junction bases left unmatched: 3. The germline V gene has CDR1 SGHAT and CDR2 FQNNGV. CDR3 residues: CASSSLAGGEQFF. The CDR3 nucleotides are TGTGCCAGCAGCTCCTTAGCGGGAGGGGAGCAGTTCTTC.

This clone was seen a few times. The V gene is TRBV7-2, the J gene TRBJ2-1, with D hard to call. The CDR3 extends over 14 amino acids. V was shortened by 1 base and J by 9 bases, with 13 bases between the two germline ends. Germline assignment: CDR1 SGHTA and CDR2 FQGNSA. The CDR3 bases are TGTGCCAGCAGCTTAGGTCTAGTCGAGAGTGAGCAGTTCTTC. Protein product: CASSLGLVESEQFF.

Only a few counts were recorded for this clone. This chain uses TRBV5-1 with TRBJ2-1; the match to TRBD1 covers 9 bases. Germline CDR1 is SGHRS and CDR2 is YFSETQ. Losses at the gene ends were 2 bases for V and 9 bases for J; bases not matched to a gene: 9. The CDR3 is made up of 15 amino acids. CDR3 region: CASSFRDRAQGEQFF. CDR3 bases: TGCGCCAGCAGCTTCCGGGACAGGGCACAAGGTGAGCAGTTCTTC. Full variable domain (missing parts from reference TRBV5-1 and TRBJ2-1): KAGVTQTPRYLIKTRGQQVTLSCSPISGHRSVSWYQQTPGQGLQFLFEYFSETQRNKGNFPGRFSGRQFSNSRSEMNVSTLELGDSALYLCASSFRDRAQGEQFFGPGTRLTVL.

The genes are TRBV6-5 and TRBJ2-5; D is possibly TRBD1 (6 bases). Trimming cost V 5 bases and J 1 base, with 14 bases left between them. This CDR3 contains 15 residues. Per germline, CDR1 MNHEY and CDR2 SVGAGI. CDR3 nucleotide sequence: TGTGCCAGCAGTCCTACTCGGACAGCCCAAGAGACCCAGTACTTC. Its protein product is CASSPTRTAQETQYF.

This clone was counted a few times. The chain joins TRBV7-9 to TRBJ2-1, with TRBD2 matching 12 bases. The CDR3 consists of 17 residues. Per the germline V gene, CDR1 is SEHNR and CDR2 is FQNEAQ (reference sequence). With V trimmed by 2 bases and J by 9 bases, 11 bases remained unmatched. The CDR3 is CASSLTPRLAGAGEQFF. CDR3 nucleotide sequence: TGTGCCAGCAGCTTAACCCCCCGACTAGCGGGAGCCGGTGAGCAGTTCTTC.

The genes are TRBV5-1 and TRBJ1-1; no clear D. V lost 6 bases to trimming and J lost 5 bases, with 14 bases between them. The CDR3 runs to 13 residues. Germline assignment: CDR1 SGHRS and CDR2 YFSETQ. CDR3 protein: CASTLGRETEAFF. The CDR3 nucleotides read TGCGCCAGCACCCTTGGGAGGGAAACTGAAGCTTTCTTT. The whole variable domain, remainder taken from reference TRBV5-1 and TRBJ1-1, is KAGVTQTPRYLIKTRGQQVTLSCSPISGHRSVSWYQQTPGQGLQFLFEYFSETQRNKGNFPGRFSGRQFSNSRSEMNVSTLELGDSALYLCASTLGRETEAFFGQGTRLTVV.

Only a few counts were recorded for this clone. The chain carries TRBV4-1 and TRBJ2-7; TRBD1 matches at 8 bases. Trimming took 2 bases from V and 2 from J; bases not matched to a gene: 5. The CDR3 runs 15 residues. Looked up from germline, CDR1 is MGHRA and CDR2 is YSYEKL. CDR3 in DNA: TGCGCCAGCAGCCAACATCAGGGGGCGACCTACGAGCAGTACTTC. This translates into CASSQHQGATYEQYF.

This clone was seen a handful of times. This chain uses TRBV27 with TRBJ1-5; 12 bases fit TRBD1. The germline gives CDR1 MNHEY, CDR2 SMNVEV (reference sequence). The ends lost 5 bases at V and 10 bases at J; junction bases unmatched: 15. The CDR3 spans 17 residues. The CDR3 reads CASSPPGTGGFLPPQHF. CDR3 in DNA: TGTGCCAGCAGTCCACCCGGGACAGGGGGCTTTCTTCCACCCCAGCATTTT.

This clone was observed a few times. The chain is built from TRBV7-2 and TRBJ2-5; no definite D call. The V and J ends lost 1 base and 1 base respectively, with 4 bases between them. The CDR3 extends over 13 amino acids. Germline CDR1 reads SGHTA; CDR2 reads FQGNSA. The CDR3 sequence is CASSLEPQETQYF. The CDR3 DNA follows: TGTGCCAGCAGCTTAGAGCCCCAAGAGACCCAGTACTTC. The variable domain in full, completed from reference TRBV7-2 and TRBJ2-5, reads GAGVSQSPSNKVTEKGKDVELRCDPISGHTALYWYRQSLGQGLEFLIYFQGNSAPDKSGLPSDRFSAERTGGSVSTLTIQRTQQEDSAVYLCASSLEPQETQYFGPGTRLLVL.

This clone was seen only a few times. The V and J genes are TRBV30 and TRBJ2-2; 9 positions match TRBD1. The CDR3 totals 15 residues. With V trimmed by 7 bases and J by 6 bases, 12 bases remained unmatched. Per germline, CDR1 GTSNPN and CDR2 SVGIG (reference sequence). In DNA, the CDR3 is TGTGCCTACGTACCGGGACAGGGCATCGCCGGGGAGCTGTTTTTT. Translated, it gives CAYVPGQGIAGELFF.

This chain connects TRBV7-9 to TRBJ1-2; D possibly corresponds to TRBD1 (5 bases). V was clipped by 7 bases and J by 4 bases, with 13 bases between them. CDR3 size: 13 residues. Germline V gene sequence: CDR1 SEHNR, CDR2 FQNEAQ (reference sequence). The CDR3 loop reads CASIGGKFYGYTF. CDR3 nucleotide sequence: TGTGCCAGCATCGGGGGGAAGTTCTATGGCTACACCTTC.

The table lists this clone with a few counts. The J gene is TRBJ1-3, the V gene TRBV11-2; TRBD1 agrees at 10 bases. CDR1 and CDR2 from the germline V gene are SGHAT and FQNNGV. Unmatched junction bases numbered 4, after V lost 8 bases and J lost 3 bases. The CDR3 contains 14 residues. As DNA, the CDR3 is TGTGCCAGCGATCGGACAGGGGGTGGAAACACCATATATTTT. Translating gives CASDRTGGGNTIYF.

The chain uses TRBV29-1 and TRBJ2-1, with TRBD2 matching over 10 bases. The ends lost 5 bases at V and 4 bases at J; junction bases unmatched: 8. The CDR3 has 15 residues. Germline CDR1 is SQVTM and CDR2 is ANQGSEA. CDR3 sequence (DNA): TGCAGCGTTCCGACGGAGGGACTAGCGTACAATGAGCAGTTCTTC. It encodes CSVPTEGLAYNEQFF.

The chain links TRBV30 to TRBJ2-1; the match to TRBD2 covers 7 bases. Germline CDR1 and CDR2: GTSNPN and SVGIG (reference sequence). This CDR3 spans 14 amino acids. V lost 1 base and J lost 5; bases outside the gene matches: 5. In nucleotides, the CDR3 is TGTGCCTGGAGTGCCAGCGGGACCCACAATGAGCAGTTCTTC. Translating gives CAWSASGTHNEQFF. Full variable domain (missing parts from reference TRBV30 and TRBJ2-1): SQTIHQWPATLVQPVGSPLSLECTVEGTSNPNLYWYRQAAGRGLQLLFYSVGIGQISSEVPQNLSASRPQDRQFILSSKKLLLSDSGFYLCAWSASGTHNEQFFGPGTRLTVL.

This rearrangement joins TRBV2 to TRBJ2-7, with unresolved D. V lost 4 bases and J lost 2, with 15 bases in between. In germline, CDR1 is SNHLY, CDR2 FYNNEI. The CDR3 covers 15 residues. In DNA, the CDR3 is TGTGCCAGCAGTGTTAAGACTTCTGACCCCTACGAGCAGTACTTC. Residues: CASSVKTSDPYEQYF.

This clone was detected only a few times. This sequence joins TRBV4-2 and TRBJ2-5, with a weak D call TRBD2 (5 bases). The DNA end is a closer match to TRBJ2-7, so the J assignment may be wrong. Germline CDR1 and CDR2: LGHNA and YNFKEQ. The CDR3 spans 13 residues. CDR3 region: CASSQDLLYEQYF. CDR3 nucleotide sequence: TGTGCCAGCAGCCAGGACTTACTCTACGAGCAGTACTTC.